This record concerns one T cell receptor beta chain sequence. Patients at the Seattle site were enrolled during active infection and followed longitudinally. The sample comes from a study of blood T cell repertoires in COVID-19. Study information: From the United States, Italy and Spain came samples of acute and convalescent COVID-19. Sources were T cells, B-cell-depleted T cells, or PBMCs; the material itself was cDNA or gDNA.

The CDR3 contains 16 residues. CDR1 is SGHKS, CDR2 YYEKEE, per germline (reference sequence). Trimming pared 0 bases from V and 5 bases from J, leaving 15 bases between. Source study methods: Reference gene primer amplification yielded estimated nucleated cell counts. Here immunoSEQ multiplex PCR was the method, and the copy in TCRdb shows in-frame clones only, minus some. V, J and clone size are those of that table, while D and trimming were read from the DNA. The sample includes 250,000 to 300,000 clones, 85% to 90% seen only once; the top ten take 8.5% to 14%. The V call is TRBV5-5, the J call TRBJ2-1; a possible D gene is TRBD2 (5 bases). The clonotype was recovered from a woman in her thirties with COVID-19, enrolled during active disease. Sequencing was done on a sample of peripheral blood. The CDR3 DNA follows: TGTGCCAGCAGCTTGGCAGTCCCGGTGGAGGACAATGAGCAGTTCTTC. It encodes CASSLAVPVEDNEQFF.